These T cell receptor beta chains were read from a single sample in a study of shared clonotypes between healthy human individuals. Profiled with immunoSEQ multiplex PCR; TCRdb holds only in-frame clones, not every one. Of millions of clones listed, about 92% are singletons. The sequenced material came from naive CD8+ T cells from PBMCs. Receptor source: a young man in good health. Some clones in this sample may be carry-over from other donors' samples. Both conserved end residues are part of each CDR3. The D gene is left open where the match is weak. Clone size, where shown, is once, few, many, or a class for clones that have expanded.

clone_size | j_call | d_call | v_call | cdr3_nt | cdr3_aa
. | TRBJ2-7 | . | TRBV27 | TGTGCCAGCAGTTTATCAGGGGGGTGGACCTACGAGCAGTACTTC | CASSLSGGWTYEQYF
. | TRBJ2-7 | . | TRBV6-1 | TGTGCCAGCAGGGGGACGGGTTCTGAGCAGTACTTC | CASRGTGSEQYF
. | TRBJ2-5 | TRBD2 | TRBV2 | TGTGCCAGCAGCCCTATGTGGGGAACTAGCGGGAGGGCCGGTTTAGAGACCCAGTACTTC | CASSPMWGTSGRAGLETQYF
. | TRBJ2-5 | . | TRBV28 | TGTGCCAGCAGACTGTCCTTGGACGCCTACCAAGAGACCCAGTACTTC | CASRLSLDAYQETQYF
. | TRBJ1-1 | . | TRBV27 | TGTGCCAGCAGTGCTCGACAGGCTGGCACTGAAGCTTTCTTT | CASSARQAGTEAFF
. | TRBJ1-3 | TRBD1 | TRBV30 | TGTGCCTGGAGTTTTCGGTGGCAGGGGGCGTTTGGAAACACCATATATTTT | CAWSFRWQGAFGNTIYF
. | TRBJ2-1 | TRBD2 | TRBV6-5 | TGTGCCAGCTGGCGGGAGGGCCCAGGCAATGAGCAGTTCTTC | CASWREGPGNEQFF
. | TRBJ1-4 | . | TRBV4-3 | TGCGCCAGCAGCCCGGATGGCGATTGGAATGAAAAACTGTTTTTT | CASSPDGDWNEKLFF
. | TRBJ1-1 | . | TRBV7-9 | TGTGCCAGCAGCTGGCTTCAGGGTGGAACTGAAGCTTTCTTT | CASSWLQGGTEAFF
few | TRBJ1-1 | . | TRBV30 | TGTGCCTGGAGTGTACGTTTTTTAGGCTTGTCTGAAGCTTTCTTT | CAWSVRFLGLSEAFF
. | TRBJ2-2 | . | TRBV2 | TGTGCCACAAACGAAGACACCGGGGAGCTGTTTTTT | CATNEDTGELFF
few | TRBJ1-2 | TRBD1 | TRBV11-1 | TGTGCCAGCAGCGGTGTTAGGGGGCAGTATGGCTACACCTTC | CASSGVRGQYGYTF
once | TRBJ2-1 | . | TRBV4-1 | TGCGCCAGCAGTCCGGGACCCGGGAATGAGCAGTTCTTC | CASSPGPGNEQFF
. | TRBJ2-2 | . | TRBV7-3 | TGTGCCAGCAGCTACACCGGGGAGCTGTTTTTT | CASSYTGELFF
once | TRBJ1-5 | TRBD1 | TRBV4-1 | TGCGCCAGCAGCCAAAAGACAGGGGTTCGGCTAGACCAGCCCCAGCATTTT | CASSQKTGVRLDQPQHF
. | TRBJ2-7 | TRBD2 | TRBV6-6 | TGTGCCAGCAGGGGAGGGCAGGGCCCAGCCTACGAGCAGTACTTC | CASRGGQGPAYEQYF
. | TRBJ2-3 | TRBD2 | TRBV27 | TGTGCCAGCAGTTTAATCTGGACTAGCGGGAGGCCGGATACGCAGTATTTT | CASSLIWTSGRPDTQYF
. | TRBJ2-7 | . | TRBV30 | TGTGCCTGGGGCGGGGATGTGGGCGAGCAGTACTTC | CAWGGDVGEQYF
. | TRBJ2-7 | . | TRBV5-1 | TGCGCCAGCAGCTCGGGTTTTATATCTTTCTCGGGATACGAGCAGTACTTC | CASSSGFISFSGYEQYF
. | TRBJ2-1 | . | TRBV27 | TGTGCCAGCAGTTTCGGAGAAACGGGGAATGAGCAGTTCTTC | CASSFGETGNEQFF
. | TRBJ2-5 | TRBD1 | TRBV27 | TGTGCCAGCAGTTTATCAGACAGGGCACTGTACCAAGAGACCCAGTACTTC | CASSLSDRALYQETQYF
. | TRBJ2-7 | . | TRBV5-5 | TGTGCCAGCAGCGTGGGGGCAGGGGAGCTCGCCTACGAGCAGTACTTC | CASSVGAGELAYEQYF
. | TRBJ2-1 | . | TRBV4-3 | TGCGCCAGCAGCCAAGAAAGGGGGACCGTAAATGAGCAGTTCTTC | CASSQERGTVNEQFF
. | TRBJ2-7 | . | TRBV11-3 | TGTGCCAGCAGCTTCCAAACTTCCGGCGAGCAGTACTTC | CASSFQTSGEQYF
. | TRBJ2-7 | . | TRBV10-3 | TGTGCCATCAGTGAGGGGGCAGTCTACGAGCAGTACTTC | CAISEGAVYEQYF
. | TRBJ1-1 | . | TRBV30 | TGTGCCTGGAGTCCCTTAGGGGGTCTGAACACTGAAGCTTTCTTT | CAWSPLGGLNTEAFF
once | TRBJ1-1 | TRBD1 | TRBV4-3 | TGCGCCAGTGGGACAGGGCTCTCGAACACTGAAGCTTTCTTT | CASGTGLSNTEAFF
. | TRBJ1-5 | . | TRBV27 | TGTGCCAGCAGTTTATTCCCGGAGGCTCAGCCCCAGCATTTT | CASSLFPEAQPQHF
few | TRBJ1-1 | . | TRBV6-6 | TGTGCCAGCACCGGGGGGTGGAGCAGTAAAGCTTTCTTT | CASTGGWSSKAFF
. | TRBJ2-6 | . | TRBV9 | TGTGCCAGCAGCGCCGGGAACTCTGGGGCCAACGTCCTGACTTTC | CASSAGNSGANVLTF
. | TRBJ1-1 | . | TRBV25-1 | TGTGCCAGCAGTGAATCCCCGGCTCCCGCGCGAAGGGAAACTGAAGCTTTCTTT | CASSESPAPARRETEAFF
. | TRBJ1-5 | . | TRBV6-5 | TGTGCCAGCAGTTACTCTGTAGCCCAAAGCAATCAGCCCCAGCATTTT | CASSYSVAQSNQPQHF
few | TRBJ1-1 | . | TRBV5-1 | TGCGCCAGCAGCACCGGACGGGGTGAAGCTTTCTTT | CASSTGRGEAFF
. | TRBJ1-3 | . | TRBV19 | TGTGCCAGTCGGGGGGCAGCTGGAAACACCATATATTTT | CASRGAAGNTIYF
. | TRBJ2-7 | . | TRBV13 | TGTGCCAGCAGCTTGAGAGGCATTAAGTACGAGCAGTACTTC | CASSLRGIKYEQYF
. | TRBJ2-3 | . | TRBV9 | TGTGCCAGCAGCGTAATGCCTGGAGATACGCAGTATTTT | CASSVMPGDTQYF
once | TRBJ1-4 | TRBD1 | TRBV2 | TGTGCCAGCAGTGATGGGACAGGGGAGAATGAAAAACTGTTTTTT | CASSDGTGENEKLFF
. | TRBJ2-7 | . | TRBV5-1 | TGCGCCAGCAGCCCGGACCCCGGGACATTAGGATACGAGCAGTACTTC | CASSPDPGTLGYEQYF
once | TRBJ1-1 | TRBD1 | TRBV27 | TGTGCCAGCAGTCACACAGGGGCCAACACTGAAGCTTTCTTT | CASSHTGANTEAFF
once | TRBJ2-3 | TRBD1 | TRBV5-4 | TGTGCCAGCAGCTTGGGACAGGGGTCAACAGATACGCAGTATTTT | CASSLGQGSTDTQYF
. | TRBJ2-7 | . | TRBV7-9 | TGTGCCAGCAGCCCTGGACTGGGACTCCTAGGCGAGCAGTACTTC | CASSPGLGLLGEQYF
. | TRBJ2-7 | TRBD2 | TRBV11-2 | TGTGCCAGCAGCGGAGAGGGACTACCATCCTACGAGCAGTACTTC | CASSGEGLPSYEQYF
. | TRBJ2-7 | . | TRBV7-6 | TGTGCCAGCAGCTTAGAGGGGGATCTGGGGGAGCAGTACTTC | CASSLEGDLGEQYF
. | TRBJ2-7 | TRBD1 | TRBV5-4 | TGTGCCAGCAGCCAGCCGGGACAGGGTTTTCACGAGCAGTACTTC | CASSQPGQGFHEQYF
. | TRBJ1-2 | . | TRBV4-2 | TGTGCCAGCAGCCAAGACCCGGGAGGTACCTATGGCTACACCTTC | CASSQDPGGTYGYTF
. | TRBJ2-1 | TRBD2 | TRBV7-3 | TGTGCCAGCAGCCCCGGGACTACTCTATTCGATGAGCAGTTCTTC | CASSPGTTLFDEQFF
once | TRBJ1-2 | . | TRBV7-9 | TGTGCCAGCAGCTTAGGGCAGAACCTCTATGGCTACACCTTC | CASSLGQNLYGYTF
. | TRBJ1-1 | . | TRBV10-3 | TGTGCCATCAGTGGGTTGTGGGGGAACACTGAAGCTTTCTTT | CAISGLWGNTEAFF
. | TRBJ2-7 | . | TRBV6-6 | TGTGCCAGCAGTTACTCGTTACCTGACTACGAGCAGTACTTC | CASSYSLPDYEQYF
. | TRBJ1-1 | . | TRBV7-2 | TGTGCCAGCAGCTTATCGGGGGGAGGAAACACTGAAGCTTTCTTT | CASSLSGGGNTEAFF
once | TRBJ2-7 | . | TRBV7-7 | TGTGCCAGCAGCTTAGCGGTTCAAACCCCCCTCTACTTC | CASSLAVQTPLYF